One sample yielded the 5 T cell receptor beta chains listed below, sequenced in a study of blood T cell repertoires in COVID-19 (dated by TCRdb to 2020 to 2022). Library construction relied on the immunoSEQ multiplex PCR assay. TCRdb took this table from immuneACCESS and kept in-frame rearrangements with V and J called. Such tables lack part of the clones; where checked against another copy, unresolved V genes explain under half of the gap, and the rest is unexplained. This sample is represented by just under 350,000 clones; around 87% of them were singletons. The ten most abundant clones make up around 6% of the sample. Sequencing used peripheral blood. These receptors were collected from a woman aged 45-59 years with COVID-19, enrolled during active disease.

The chain has TRBV19 and TRBJ1-2; 7 nucleotides align to TRBD1. Germline loops: CDR1 LNHDA, CDR2 SQIVND (reference sequence). This CDR3 is 11 amino acids long. The trim removed 8 bases at V and 5 bases at J, leaving 2 bases unmatched. CDR3 protein: CASGDRYGYTF. The CDR3 DNA is TGTGCCAGTGGGGACAGATATGGCTACACCTTC. Together with reference TRBV19 and TRBJ1-2, the CDR3 gives the full variable domain: DGGITQSPKYLFRKEGQNVTLSCEQNLNHDAMYWYRQDPGQGLRLIYYSQIVNDFQKGDIAEGYSVSREKKESFPLTVTSAQKNPTAFYLCASGDRYGYTFGSGTRLTVV.

This sequence joins TRBV6-5 and TRBJ2-1; a possible D gene is TRBD2 (6 bases). Germline V gene data show CDR1 as MNHEY and CDR2 as SVGAGI. Between the trimmed V and J ends, which lost 2 bases and 5 bases, there was a span of 13 bases. This CDR3 has 15 residues. CDR3 sequence: CASSYVRSGNNEQFF. The CDR3 DNA follows: TGTGCCAGCAGTTACGTCCGTAGCGGCAACAATGAGCAGTTCTTC.

V is TRBV27 and J is TRBJ2-7; 11 bases match TRBD2. The CDR3 runs 16 residues. The germline gives CDR1 MNHEY, CDR2 SMNVEV (reference sequence). The V gene end was trimmed by 5 bases and the J gene end by 5 bases; junction bases not matched to a gene: 11. The CDR3 loop reads CASSRRLAGIIDEQYF. In nucleotides, the CDR3 is TGTGCCAGCAGTCGCAGACTAGCGGGAATCATCGACGAGCAGTACTTC.

The rearrangement links TRBV27 to TRBJ2-7; 9 nucleotides align to TRBD1. CDR1 and CDR2 from the germline V gene are MNHEY and SMNVEV (reference sequence). The V gene end was trimmed by 4 bases and the J gene end by 4 bases; junction bases not matched to a gene: 5. The CDR3 totals 14 residues. This chain's CDR3 is CASSSLGQGYEQYF. CDR3 DNA: TGTGCCAGCAGTTCTCTGGGACAGGGTTACGAGCAGTACTTC.

The chain couples TRBV27 to TRBJ2-5, with D tentatively TRBD2 (5 bases). The CDR3 length is 12 residues. Germline V gene sequence: CDR1 MNHEY, CDR2 SMNVEV (reference sequence). Trimming left V 2 bases short and J 5 bases short, with 6 bases between. The CDR3 region has the DNA TGTGCCAGCAGTTTAAGAGGGGAGACCCAGTACTTC. Amino acids: CASSLRGETQYF.